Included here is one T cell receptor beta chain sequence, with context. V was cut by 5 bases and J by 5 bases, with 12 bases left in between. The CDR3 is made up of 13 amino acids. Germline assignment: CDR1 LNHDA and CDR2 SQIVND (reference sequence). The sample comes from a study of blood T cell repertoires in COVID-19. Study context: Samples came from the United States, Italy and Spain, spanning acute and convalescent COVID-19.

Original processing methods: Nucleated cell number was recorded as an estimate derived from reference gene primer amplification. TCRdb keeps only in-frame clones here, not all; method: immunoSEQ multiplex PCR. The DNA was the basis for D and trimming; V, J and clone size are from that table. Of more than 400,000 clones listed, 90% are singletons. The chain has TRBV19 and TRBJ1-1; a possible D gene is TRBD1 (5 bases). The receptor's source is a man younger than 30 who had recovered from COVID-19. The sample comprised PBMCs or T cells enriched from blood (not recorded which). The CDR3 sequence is CASSGGSGTEAFF. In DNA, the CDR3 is TGTGCCAGTAGTGGGGGGTCGGGTACTGAAGCTTTCTTT.